The source of this T cell receptor beta chain is a study of T-cell reconstitution after alpha-beta-depleted transplantation in children. Preparation of the TCRbeta library was carried out with unique molecular identifiers. TCRdb re-called the PCR reads through MiXCR, storing one row per CDR3 protein. The sample contains over 200,000 distinct CDR3 sequences, about 9.5% of which appear only once. This clonotype was observed a few times. This CDR3 contains 13 residues. After removal of 6 bases from V and 4 bases from J, the junction contained 2 bases not matched to a gene. The germline V gene encodes CDR1 MNHNS and CDR2 SASEGT.

Sequencing was performed on PBMCs from the stem cell graft donor, taken from the stem cell graft. The receptor comes from a human donor who donated a stem cell graft to a child with acute lymphoblastic leukemia. This chain uses TRBV6-1 with TRBJ1-2; 10 bases line up with TRBD1. The chain's CDR3 is CASRTGGLYGYTF. CDR3 DNA sequence: TGTGCCAGCAGGACAGGGGGCCTCTATGGCTACACCTTC.